Listed below are T cell receptor beta chains from one sample, sequenced in a study of vaccination and CD4 T cells after COVID-19. A single record per CDR3 protein comes from TCRdb applying MiXCR to the PCR reads. This sample has 5,500 to 8,000 distinct CDR3 sequences, with around 41% found just once. For these TCRs, the target antigens are not known. Sequenced sample: CD4+ T cells from blood, cultured in vitro. These receptors all stem from a human donor in good health. Both conserved end residues are part of each CDR3. The order of the fields is CDR3 protein, V gene, CDR3 length, clone size, J gene. The size field is filled for only some rows; it gives once, few, many or a size class.

CDR3 protein: CASSLGTAGPNYGYTF
V gene: TRBV5-1
CDR3 length: 16
clone size: -
J gene: TRBJ1-2

CDR3 protein: CASTGEGTGPYEQYF
V gene: TRBV10-2
CDR3 length: 15
clone size: few
J gene: TRBJ2-7

CDR3 protein: CASRVLAGTNTGELFF
V gene: TRBV11-1
CDR3 length: 16
clone size: -
J gene: TRBJ2-2

CDR3 protein: CSARPGTGDAGELFF
V gene: TRBV20-1
CDR3 length: 15
clone size: -
J gene: TRBJ2-2

CDR3 protein: CASSYDGWGRTEAFF
V gene: TRBV6-5
CDR3 length: 15
clone size: -
J gene: TRBJ1-1

CDR3 protein: CSVGTGLNYGYTF
V gene: TRBV29-1
CDR3 length: 13
clone size: once
J gene: TRBJ1-2

CDR3 protein: CASRGGGEQFF
V gene: TRBV12-3/TRBV12-4
CDR3 length: 11
clone size: -
J gene: TRBJ2-1

CDR3 protein: CASSYSSSYNEQFF
V gene: TRBV10-3
CDR3 length: 14
clone size: -
J gene: TRBJ2-1

CDR3 protein: CASSPDKRGADLKETQYF
V gene: TRBV7-6
CDR3 length: 18
clone size: few
J gene: TRBJ2-5

CDR3 protein: CASSHDRGTQYF
V gene: TRBV27
CDR3 length: 12
clone size: -
J gene: TRBJ2-3

CDR3 protein: CAWSDYSGQGGSGYGYTF
V gene: TRBV30
CDR3 length: 18
clone size: few
J gene: TRBJ1-2

CDR3 protein: CASSWKGAGTGPSPLHF
V gene: TRBV27
CDR3 length: 17
clone size: few
J gene: TRBJ1-6

CDR3 protein: CASRGTGGLGYTF
V gene: TRBV7-9
CDR3 length: 13
clone size: few
J gene: TRBJ1-2

CDR3 protein: CSVGTGNVAFF
V gene: TRBV29-1
CDR3 length: 11
clone size: -
J gene: TRBJ1-1

CDR3 protein: CASSGRVVNQPQHF
V gene: TRBV2
CDR3 length: 14
clone size: few
J gene: TRBJ1-5

CDR3 protein: CASRRTGSGGGTEAFF
V gene: TRBV6-1
CDR3 length: 16
clone size: few
J gene: TRBJ1-1

CDR3 protein: CASSYRGGGTANYGYTF
V gene: TRBV6-5
CDR3 length: 17
clone size: few
J gene: TRBJ1-2

CDR3 protein: CASRDWRLGKETQYF
V gene: TRBV6-1
CDR3 length: 15
clone size: -
J gene: TRBJ2-5

CDR3 protein: CASSLTGGEGHNEQFF
V gene: TRBV7-3
CDR3 length: 16
clone size: -
J gene: TRBJ2-1